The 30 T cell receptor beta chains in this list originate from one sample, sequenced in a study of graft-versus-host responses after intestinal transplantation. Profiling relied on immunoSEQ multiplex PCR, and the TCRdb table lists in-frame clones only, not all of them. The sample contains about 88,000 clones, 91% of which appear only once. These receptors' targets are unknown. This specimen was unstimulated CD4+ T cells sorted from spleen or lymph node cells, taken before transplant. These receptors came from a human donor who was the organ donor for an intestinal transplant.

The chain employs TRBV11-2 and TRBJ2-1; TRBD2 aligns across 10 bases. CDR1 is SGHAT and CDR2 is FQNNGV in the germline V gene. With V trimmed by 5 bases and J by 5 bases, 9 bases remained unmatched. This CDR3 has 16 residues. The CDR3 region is CASSITGTSAHNEQFF. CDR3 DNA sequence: TGTGCCAGCAGCATAACCGGGACTAGCGCTCACAATGAGCAGTTCTTC.

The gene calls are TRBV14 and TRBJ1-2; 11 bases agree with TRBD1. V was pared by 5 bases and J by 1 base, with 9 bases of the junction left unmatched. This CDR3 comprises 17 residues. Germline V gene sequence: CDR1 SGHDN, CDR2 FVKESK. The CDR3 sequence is CASSAWDRGDYNYGYTF. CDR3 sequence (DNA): TGTGCCAGCAGCGCATGGGACAGGGGGGATTATAACTATGGCTACACCTTC. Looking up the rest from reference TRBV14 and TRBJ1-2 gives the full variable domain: EAGVTQFPSHSVIEKGQTVTLRCDPISGHDNLYWYRRVMGKEIKFLLHFVKESKQDESGMPNNRFLAERTGGTYSTLKVQPAELEDSGVYFCASSAWDRGDYNYGYTFGSGTRLTVV.

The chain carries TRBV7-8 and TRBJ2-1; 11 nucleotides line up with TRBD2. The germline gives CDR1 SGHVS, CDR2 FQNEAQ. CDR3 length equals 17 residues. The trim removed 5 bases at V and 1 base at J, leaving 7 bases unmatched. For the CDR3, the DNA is TGTGCCAGCAGCCCGAGACTAGCGGGGCGGTCCTACAATGAGCAGTTCTTC. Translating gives CASSPRLAGRSYNEQFF.

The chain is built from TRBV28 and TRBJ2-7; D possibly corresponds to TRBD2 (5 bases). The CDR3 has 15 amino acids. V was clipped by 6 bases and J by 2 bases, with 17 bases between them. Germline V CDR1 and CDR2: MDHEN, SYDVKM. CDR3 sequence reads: CASRDVSGYAYEQYF. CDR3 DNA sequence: TGTGCCAGCAGGGACGTCAGCGGATACGCCTACGAGCAGTACTTC.

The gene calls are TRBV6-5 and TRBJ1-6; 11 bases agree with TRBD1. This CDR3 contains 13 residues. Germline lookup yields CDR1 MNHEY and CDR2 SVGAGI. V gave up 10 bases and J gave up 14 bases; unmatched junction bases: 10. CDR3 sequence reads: CATHPGQGVTLHF. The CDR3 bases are TGTGCCACCCATCCGGGACAGGGGGTCACCCTCCACTTT.

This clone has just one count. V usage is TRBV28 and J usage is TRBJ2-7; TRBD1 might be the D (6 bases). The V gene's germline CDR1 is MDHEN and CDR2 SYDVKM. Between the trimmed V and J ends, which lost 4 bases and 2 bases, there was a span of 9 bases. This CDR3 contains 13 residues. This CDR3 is CASSSNRAYEQYF. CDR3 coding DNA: TGTGCCAGCAGTTCGAACAGGGCCTACGAGCAGTACTTC.

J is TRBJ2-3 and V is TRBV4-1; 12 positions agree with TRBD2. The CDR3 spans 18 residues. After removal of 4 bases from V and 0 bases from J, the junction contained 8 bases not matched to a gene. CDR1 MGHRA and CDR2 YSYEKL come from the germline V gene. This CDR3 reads CASSPTSGGSGSTDTQYF. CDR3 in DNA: TGCGCCAGCAGCCCGACTAGCGGGGGTAGCGGTAGCACAGATACGCAGTATTTT.

CDR3: CATSVWTGSTEAFF. The CDR3 region has the DNA TGTGCCACCAGCGTATGGACAGGGAGCACTGAAGCTTTCTTT. V and J are TRBV15 and TRBJ1-1; 8 nucleotides line up with TRBD1. This CDR3 spans 14 amino acids. Losses at the gene ends were 5 bases for V and 4 bases for J; bases not matched to a gene: 6. Germline CDR1 is LNHNV and CDR2 is YYDKDF (reference sequence).

CDR3 region: CASSRQGLADTIYF. CDR3 DNA sequence: TGTGCCAGCTCTCGACAGGGACTCGCAGACACCATATATTTT. The chain couples TRBV18 to TRBJ1-3; 7 bases line up with TRBD1. CDR1 and CDR2 (germline): KGHSH, LQKENI. The length of the CDR3 is 14 residues. Germline trimming cut 6 bases from V and 8 bases from J; bases unmatched to any gene: 10.

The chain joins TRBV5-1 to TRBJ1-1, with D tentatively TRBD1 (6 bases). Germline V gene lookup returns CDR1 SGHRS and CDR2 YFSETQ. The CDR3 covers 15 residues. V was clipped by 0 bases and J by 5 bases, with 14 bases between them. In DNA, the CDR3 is TGCGCCAGCAGCTTGGCTTTCTGGGGGCAGACTGAAGCTTTCTTT. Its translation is CASSLAFWGQTEAFF.

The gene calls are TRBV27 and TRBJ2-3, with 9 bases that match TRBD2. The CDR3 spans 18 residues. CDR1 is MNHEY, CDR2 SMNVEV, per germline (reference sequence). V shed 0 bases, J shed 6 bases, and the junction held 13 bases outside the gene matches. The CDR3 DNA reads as TGTGCCAGCAGTTTATCGGGAGAGCGGGGGGCCTCGGGGGATACGCAGTATTTT. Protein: CASSLSGERGASGDTQYF.

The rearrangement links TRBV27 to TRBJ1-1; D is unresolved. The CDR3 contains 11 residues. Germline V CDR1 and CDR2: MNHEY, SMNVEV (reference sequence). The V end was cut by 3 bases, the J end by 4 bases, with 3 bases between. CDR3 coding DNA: TGTGCCAGCAGTTTCCTCACTGAAGCTTTCTTT. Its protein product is CASSFLTEAFF.

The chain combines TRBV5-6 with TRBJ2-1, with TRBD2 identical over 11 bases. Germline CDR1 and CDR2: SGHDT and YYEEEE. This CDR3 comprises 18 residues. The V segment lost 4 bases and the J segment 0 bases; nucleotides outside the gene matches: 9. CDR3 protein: CASSAQTSGVTSYNEQFF. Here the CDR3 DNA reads TGTGCCAGCAGCGCTCAGACTAGCGGGGTTACCTCCTACAATGAGCAGTTCTTC. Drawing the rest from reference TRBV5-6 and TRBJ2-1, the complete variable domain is DAGVTQSPTHLIKTRGQQVTLRCSPKSGHDTVSWYQQALGQGPQFIFQYYEEEERQRGNFPDRFSGHQFPNYSSELNVNALLLGDSALYLCASSAQTSGVTSYNEQFFGPGTRLTVL.

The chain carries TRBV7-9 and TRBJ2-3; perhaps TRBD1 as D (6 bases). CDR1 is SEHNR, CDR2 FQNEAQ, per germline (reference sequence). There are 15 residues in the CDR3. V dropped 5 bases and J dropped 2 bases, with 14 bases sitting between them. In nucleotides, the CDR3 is TGTGCCAGCAGCCCCCCCAGGGGTCCCACAGATACGCAGTATTTT. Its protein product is CASSPPRGPTDTQYF. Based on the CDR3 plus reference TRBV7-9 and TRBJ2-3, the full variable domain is DTGVSQNPRHKITKRGQNVTFRCDPISEHNRLYWYRQTLGQGPEFLTYFQNEAQLEKSRLLSDRFSAERPKGSFSTLEIQRTEQGDSAMYLCASSPPRGPTDTQYFGPGTRLTVL.

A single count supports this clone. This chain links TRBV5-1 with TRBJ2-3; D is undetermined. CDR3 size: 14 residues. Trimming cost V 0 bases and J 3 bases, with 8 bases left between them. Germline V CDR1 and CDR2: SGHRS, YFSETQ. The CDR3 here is CASSLAFRTDTQYF. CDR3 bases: TGCGCCAGCAGCTTGGCCTTCAGAACAGATACGCAGTATTTT.

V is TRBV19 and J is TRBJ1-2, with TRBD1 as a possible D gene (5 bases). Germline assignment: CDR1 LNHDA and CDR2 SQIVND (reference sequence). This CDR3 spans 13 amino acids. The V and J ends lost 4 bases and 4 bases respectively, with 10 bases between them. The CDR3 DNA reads TGTGCCAGTAGTACGGACACCATCTATGGCTACACCTTC. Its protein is CASSTDTIYGYTF.

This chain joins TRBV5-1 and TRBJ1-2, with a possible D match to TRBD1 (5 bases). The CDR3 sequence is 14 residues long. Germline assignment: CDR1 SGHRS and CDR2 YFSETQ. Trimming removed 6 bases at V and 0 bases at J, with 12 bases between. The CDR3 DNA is TGCGCCAGCACCCCGGGGGGAGCTAACTATGGCTACACCTTC. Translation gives CASTPGGANYGYTF.

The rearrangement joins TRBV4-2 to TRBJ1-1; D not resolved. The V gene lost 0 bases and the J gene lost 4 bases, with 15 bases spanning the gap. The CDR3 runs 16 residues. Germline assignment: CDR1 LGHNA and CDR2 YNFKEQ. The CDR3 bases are TGTGCCAGCAGCCAAGAGATTTTTGAGGGATTCACTGAAGCTTTCTTT. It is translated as CASSQEIFEGFTEAFF.

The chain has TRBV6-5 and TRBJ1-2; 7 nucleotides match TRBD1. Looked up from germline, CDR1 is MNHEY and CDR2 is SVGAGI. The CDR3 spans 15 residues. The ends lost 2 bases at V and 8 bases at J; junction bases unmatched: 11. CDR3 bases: TGTGCCAGCAGTTACGAGGGCAGGGGGTCTAAGGGCTACACCTTC. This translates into CASSYEGRGSKGYTF.

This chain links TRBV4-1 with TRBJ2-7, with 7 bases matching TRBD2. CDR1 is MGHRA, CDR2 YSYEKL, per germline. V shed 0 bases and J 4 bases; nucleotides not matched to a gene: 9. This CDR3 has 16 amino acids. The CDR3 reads CASSQEMAGRVYEQYF. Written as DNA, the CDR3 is TGCGCCAGCAGCCAAGAGATGGCGGGGAGGGTTTACGAGCAGTACTTC.

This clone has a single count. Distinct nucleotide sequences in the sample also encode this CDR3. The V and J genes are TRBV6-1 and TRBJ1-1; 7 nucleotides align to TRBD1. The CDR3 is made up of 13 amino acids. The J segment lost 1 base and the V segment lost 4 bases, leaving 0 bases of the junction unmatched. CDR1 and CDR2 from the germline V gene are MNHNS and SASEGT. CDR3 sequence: CASSGQGNTEAFF. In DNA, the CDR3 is TGTGCCAGCAGTGGACAGGGGAACACTGAAGCTTTCTTT.

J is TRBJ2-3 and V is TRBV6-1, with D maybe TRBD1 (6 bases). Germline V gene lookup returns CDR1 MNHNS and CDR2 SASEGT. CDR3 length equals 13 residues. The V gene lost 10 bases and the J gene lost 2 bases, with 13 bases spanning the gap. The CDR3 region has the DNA TGTGCCACTCGGCAGGGGTACACAGATACGCAGTATTTT. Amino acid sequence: CATRQGYTDTQYF.

The CDR3 spells CASALAGGADTQYF. Here the CDR3 DNA reads TGTGCCAGCGCTTTAGCGGGAGGCGCAGATACGCAGTATTTT. The chain uses TRBV25-1 and TRBJ2-3; 10 nucleotides match TRBD2. This CDR3 comprises 14 residues. V was clipped by 8 bases and J by 4 bases; unmatched bases: 6. The germline V gene has CDR1 MGHDK and CDR2 SYGVNS.

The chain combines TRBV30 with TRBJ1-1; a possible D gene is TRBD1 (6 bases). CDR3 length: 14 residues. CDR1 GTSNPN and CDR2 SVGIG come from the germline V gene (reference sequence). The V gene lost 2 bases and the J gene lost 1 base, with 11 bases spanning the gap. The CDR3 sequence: CAWSPLDRNTEAFF. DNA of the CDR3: TGTGCCTGGAGTCCCTTGGACAGGAACACTGAAGCTTTCTTT.

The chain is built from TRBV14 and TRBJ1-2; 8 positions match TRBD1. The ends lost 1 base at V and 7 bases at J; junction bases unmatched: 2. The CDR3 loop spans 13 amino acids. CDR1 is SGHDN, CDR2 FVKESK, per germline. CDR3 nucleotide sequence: TGTGCCAGCAGCCAAGGGACAGGGCCTGGCTACACCTTC. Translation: CASSQGTGPGYTF.

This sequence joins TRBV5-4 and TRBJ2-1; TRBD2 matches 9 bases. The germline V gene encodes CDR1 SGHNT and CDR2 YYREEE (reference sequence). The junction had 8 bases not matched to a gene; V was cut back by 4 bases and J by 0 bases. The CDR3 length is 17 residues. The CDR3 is CASSGAAGGSSYNEQFF. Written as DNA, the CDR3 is TGTGCCAGCAGCGGGGCGGCGGGAGGGAGCTCCTACAATGAGCAGTTCTTC. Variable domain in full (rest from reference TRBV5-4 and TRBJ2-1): ETGVTQSPTHLIKTRGQQVTLRCSSQSGHNTVSWYQQALGQGPQFIFQYYREEENGRGNFPPRFSGLQFPNYSSELNVNALELDDSALYLCASSGAAGGSSYNEQFFGPGTRLTVL.

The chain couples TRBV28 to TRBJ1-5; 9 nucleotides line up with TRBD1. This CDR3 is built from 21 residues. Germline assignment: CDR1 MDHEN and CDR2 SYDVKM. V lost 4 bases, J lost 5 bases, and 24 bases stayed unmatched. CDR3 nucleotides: TGTGCCAGCAGTTCTATCCTAAGTGCCGGGACAGGGCTCCTTAGGGATCAGCCCCAGCATTTT. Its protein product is CASSSILSAGTGLLRDQPQHF.

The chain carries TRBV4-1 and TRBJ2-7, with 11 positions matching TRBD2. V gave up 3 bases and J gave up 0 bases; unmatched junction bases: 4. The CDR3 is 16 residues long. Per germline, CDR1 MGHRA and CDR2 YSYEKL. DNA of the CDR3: TGCGCCAGCAGCCAGCCTACTAGCGGGAGCTCCTACGAGCAGTACTTC. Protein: CASSQPTSGSSYEQYF.

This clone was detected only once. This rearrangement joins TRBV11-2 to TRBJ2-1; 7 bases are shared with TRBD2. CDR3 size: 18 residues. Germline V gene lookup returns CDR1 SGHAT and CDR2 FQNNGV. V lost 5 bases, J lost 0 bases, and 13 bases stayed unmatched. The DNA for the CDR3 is TGTGCCAGCAGCGGCAGACTAGCCCTTCCAAGCTCCTACAATGAGCAGTTCTTC. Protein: CASSGRLALPSSYNEQFF.

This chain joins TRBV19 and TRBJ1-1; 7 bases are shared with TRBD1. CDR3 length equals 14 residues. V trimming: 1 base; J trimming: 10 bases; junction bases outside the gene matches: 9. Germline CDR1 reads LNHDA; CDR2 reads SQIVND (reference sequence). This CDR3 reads CASSIGGVQGSAFF. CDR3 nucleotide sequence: TGTGCCAGTAGTATAGGGGGGGTACAGGGGTCAGCTTTCTTT.